These 30 T cell receptor beta chains were all obtained from the same sample, sequenced in a study of T-cell reconstitution after alpha-beta-depleted transplantation in children. As it was prepared, the TCRbeta library received unique molecular identifiers. TCRdb fed the PCR reads into MiXCR, producing one record per CDR3 protein. The sample lists approximately 340,000 distinct CDR3 sequences, 10% seen once, with 2% to 2.5% in the top ten. Here the sequenced sample was PBMCs from the stem cell graft donor, taken from the stem cell graft. These receptors all stem from a human donor who donated a stem cell graft to a child with acute lymphoblastic leukemia.

This chain connects TRBV28 to TRBJ1-6; D not resolved. Trimming pared 1 base from V and 9 bases from J, leaving 7 bases between. CDR3 length: 13 residues. Germline V gives CDR1 MDHEN, CDR2 SYDVKM. CDR3 amino acids: CASSLLRGSPLHF. DNA of the CDR3: TGTGCCAGCAGTTTATTACGGGGTTCACCCCTCCACTTT.

In DNA form, the CDR3 reads TGTGCCGTCAGGGAGGGACAGGGGGCGGAGACCCAGTACTTC. It yields the protein CAVREGQGAETQYF. The chain combines TRBV24-1 with TRBJ2-5; 12 nucleotides line up with TRBD1. The trim removed 12 bases at V and 5 bases at J, leaving 9 bases unmatched. The V gene's germline CDR1 is KGHDR and CDR2 SFDVKD. The CDR3 contains 14 residues.

As to this clonotype: A much bigger clone sits one base away, suggesting this may be a read error. A read error is likely, as this CDR3 ends without the conserved phenylalanine or tryptophan. The rearrangement joins TRBV4-3 to TRBJ2-3; 13 bases agree with TRBD2. Germline V gene data show CDR1 as LGHNA and CDR2 as YSLEER. V lost 8 bases to trimming and J lost 1 base; unmatched junction nucleotides: 0. CDR3 length: 14 amino acids. The CDR3 nucleotides read TGCGCCAGCGGACTAGCGGGAGGCACAGATACGCAGTATTCT. This translates into CASGLAGGTDTQYS.

This clonotype was found a few times. The chain carries TRBV7-8 and TRBJ2-2, with D possibly matching TRBD2 (6 bases). Germline V gives CDR1 SGHVS, CDR2 FQNEAQ. CDR3 length equals 14 residues. The V gene lost 4 bases and the J gene lost 5 bases, with 11 bases spanning the gap. The CDR3 sequence is CASSSWLATGELFF. Here the CDR3 DNA reads TGTGCCAGCAGCTCGTGGCTAGCGACCGGGGAGCTGTTTTTT.

In nucleotides, the CDR3 is TGCGCCAGCAGTCCCTTCGACGGGGCCTACGAGCAGTACTTC. This sequence encodes CASSPFDGAYEQYF. This chain joins TRBV10-2 and TRBJ2-7, with a weak D call TRBD2 (5 bases). The CDR3 spans 14 residues. CDR1 is WSHSY, CDR2 SAAADI, per germline. Trimming took off 5 bases at V and 2 bases at J, with 13 bases between the two ends.

In this sample, this clonotype turned up many times. V usage is TRBV10-3 and J usage is TRBJ2-3; 7 bases map to TRBD2. After removal of 7 bases from V and 6 bases from J, the junction contained 10 bases not matched to a gene. Germline V gene sequence: CDR1 ENHRY, CDR2 SYGVKD. There are 14 residues in the CDR3. CDR3 in amino acids: CAITLGGEGDTQYF. CDR3 DNA: TGTGCCATCACCCTTGGAGGGGAGGGCGATACGCAGTATTTT.

The chain is built from TRBV3-1 and TRBJ2-4, with TRBD2 matching over 13 bases. The J segment lost 2 bases and the V segment lost 4 bases, leaving 11 bases of the junction unmatched. Per the germline V gene, CDR1 is LGHDT and CDR2 is YNNKEL (reference sequence). This CDR3 is built from 19 residues. The DNA of the CDR3 is TGTGCCAGCAGCCTCGGACTAGCGGGAGCGGGGGGGTCCAAAAACATTCAGTACTTC. Amino acid sequence: CASSLGLAGAGGSKNIQYF.

In nucleotides, the CDR3 is TGTGCCAGCAGAGAGACAGGGGCCTTGGGATATGGCTACACCTTC. Translated, it gives CASRETGALGYGYTF. The chain recombines TRBV25-1 with TRBJ1-2, with 8 positions matching TRBD1. The CDR3 length is 15 residues. Germline lookup yields CDR1 MGHDK and CDR2 SYGVNS. Trimming removed 6 bases from V and 5 bases from J; junction bases left unmatched: 11.

The rearrangement joins TRBV7-2 to TRBJ2-7; the D is unclear. The CDR3 covers 12 residues. CDR1 SGHTA and CDR2 FQGNSA come from the germline V gene. V lost 5 bases to trimming and J lost 1 base, with 6 bases between them. CDR3: CASSAMSYEQYF. For the CDR3, the DNA is TGTGCCAGCAGCGCAATGTCCTACGAGCAGTACTTC.

This clonotype was detected only a few times. The rearrangement joins TRBV20-1 to TRBJ2-1, with TRBD2 matching over 8 bases. The CDR3 length is 15 residues. Trimming took 6 bases from V and 9 from J; bases not matched to a gene: 16. Germline V gene sequence: CDR1 DFQATT, CDR2 SNEGSKA (reference sequence). The CDR3 nucleotides are TGCAGTGCCGACTCAGCCCGGACTAGCCCTGGTGAGCAGTTCTTC. Amino acid sequence: CSADSARTSPGEQFF.

Only a few counts were recorded for this clonotype. The rearrangement links TRBV7-9 to TRBJ2-2; tentatively, D is TRBD1 (6 bases). Germline-derived CDR1 and CDR2 are SEHNR and FQNEAQ (reference sequence). The CDR3 length is 15 residues. Between the trimmed V and J ends, which lost 3 bases and 3 bases, there was a span of 11 bases. The CDR3 DNA reads as TGTGCCAGCAGCTTCAAGGGGGTGGACACCGGGGAGCTGTTTTTT. Translating gives CASSFKGVDTGELFF.

V and J are TRBV5-1 and TRBJ1-1, with 8 bases fitting TRBD1. From germline, CDR1 is SGHRS and CDR2 YFSETQ. Trimming took 3 bases from V and 5 from J; bases not matched to a gene: 9. The CDR3 contains 15 residues. CDR3 loop: CASSSKDRGNTEAFF. The CDR3 DNA follows: TGCGCCAGCAGCTCGAAAGACAGGGGAAATACTGAAGCTTTCTTT.

This chain uses TRBV11-2 with TRBJ2-3, with 7 bases fitting TRBD1. The germline V gene has CDR1 SGHAT and CDR2 FQNNGV. Germline trimming cut 5 bases from V and 4 bases from J; bases unmatched to any gene: 6. The CDR3 loop spans 14 amino acids. CDR3 in amino acids: CASSTETGADTQYF. CDR3 nucleotide sequence: TGTGCCAGCAGCACAGAAACAGGGGCAGATACGCAGTATTTT. The full variable domain, in which reference TRBV11-2 and TRBJ2-3 provide the parts outside the CDR3, is EAGVAQSPRYKIIEKRQSVAFWCNPISGHATLYWYQQILGQGPKLLIQFQNNGVVDDSQLPKDRFSAERLKGVDSTLKIQPAKLEDSAVYLCASSTETGADTQYFGPGTRLTVL.

J is TRBJ1-5 and V is TRBV7-9; D is unresolved. V dropped 2 bases and J dropped 0 bases, with 11 bases sitting between them. Germline lookup yields CDR1 SEHNR and CDR2 FQNEAQ (reference sequence). This CDR3 spans 16 amino acids. The CDR3 DNA reads as TGTGCCAGCAGCTTATTTGGCGGGTATAGCAATCAGCCCCAGCATTTT. Protein product: CASSLFGGYSNQPQHF. The whole variable domain, filled in from reference TRBV7-9 and TRBJ1-5, reads DTGVSQNPRHKITKRGQNVTFRCDPISEHNRLYWYRQTLGQGPEFLTYFQNEAQLEKSRLLSDRFSAERPKGSFSTLEIQRTEQGDSAMYLCASSLFGGYSNQPQHFGDGTRLSIL.

This clonotype was observed a handful of times. V gene TRBV5-1 combines with J gene TRBJ1-1; 11 nucleotides agree with TRBD1. Germline values: CDR1 SGHRS, CDR2 YFSETQ. There are 13 residues in the CDR3. J lost 7 bases, V lost 8 bases, and 7 bases had no gene match. The CDR3 reads CASARTGGGEAFF. The CDR3, as DNA: TGCGCCAGTGCGCGGACAGGGGGCGGTGAAGCTTTCTTT.

This clonotype was detected a few times. The chain employs TRBV5-1 and TRBJ2-5, with 10 bases that match TRBD2. V dropped 4 bases and J dropped 0; count of bases not matched to a gene: 6. Germline assignment: CDR1 SGHRS and CDR2 YFSETQ. The CDR3 is 16 residues long. The CDR3 nucleotides are TGCGCCAGCAGCCCCAGGGGACTAGCGCACCAAGAGACCCAGTACTTC. It is translated as CASSPRGLAHQETQYF. The whole variable domain, remainder taken from reference TRBV5-1 and TRBJ2-5, is KAGVTQTPRYLIKTRGQQVTLSCSPISGHRSVSWYQQTPGQGLQFLFEYFSETQRNKGNFPGRFSGRQFSNSRSEMNVSTLELGDSALYLCASSPRGLAHQETQYFGPGTRLLVL.

This clonotype appeared a few times. V gene TRBV7-6 combines with J gene TRBJ2-2; D gene unclear. The CDR3 is 13 amino acids. Between the trimmed V and J ends, which lost 1 base and 6 bases, there was a span of 6 bases. Per germline, CDR1 SGHVS and CDR2 FNYEAQ. The CDR3 DNA reads as TGTGCCAGCAGCTTAGATGTGGCCGGGGAGCTGTTTTTT. Translating it yields CASSLDVAGELFF.

V is TRBV12-3 or TRBV12-4 and J is TRBJ2-6, with D perhaps being TRBD1 or TRBD2 (5 bases each). V was pared by 6 bases and J by 7 bases, with 19 bases between. The CDR3 length is 16 residues. The CDR3 reads CASRAGSGNSANVLTF. For the CDR3, the DNA is TGTGCCAGCAGGGCAGGGTCGGGGAATTCTGCCAACGTCCTGACTTTC.

The V and J genes are TRBV15 and TRBJ1-4; a possible D gene is TRBD1 (5 bases). The germline CDR1 and CDR2 sequences are LNHNV and YYDKDF (reference sequence). The ends were cut back, 5 bases at V and 8 bases at J, with 18 bases in the middle. The CDR3 runs to 15 residues. The DNA of the CDR3 is TGTGCCACCAGCGGGGACCGACTTAGGGCAGAAAAACTGTTTTTT. It is translated as CATSGDRLRAEKLFF.

This clonotype was seen only a few times. The chain uses TRBV24-1 and TRBJ1-5, with D unclear. Trimming removed 9 bases from V and 2 bases from J, with 13 bases in between. This CDR3 is 14 amino acids long. Germline loops: CDR1 KGHDR, CDR2 SFDVKD. The CDR3 is CATYHPWGNQPQHF. The CDR3 bases are TGTGCCACCTATCATCCATGGGGCAATCAGCCCCAGCATTTT.

The chain couples TRBV20-1 to TRBJ2-7; 10 bases are shared with TRBD2. The CDR3 consists of 15 residues. Germline V gene data show CDR1 as DFQATT and CDR2 as SNEGSKA (reference sequence). Trimming removed 3 bases from V and 5 bases from J; junction bases left unmatched: 10. CDR3 amino acids: CSASGFLAGANEQYF. Written as DNA, the CDR3 is TGCAGTGCTAGCGGCTTCCTAGCGGGAGCCAACGAGCAGTACTTC.

The sample holds many counts of this clonotype. This chain uses TRBV9 with TRBJ2-5, with a weak D call TRBD1 (5 bases). With 0 bases removed from V and 5 bases from J, the gap between germline ends came to 8 bases. The germline V gene encodes CDR1 SGDLS and CDR2 YYNGEE. The CDR3 has 13 residues. CDR3 in amino acids: CASSVDPGETQYF. The CDR3 DNA sequence: TGTGCCAGCAGCGTAGATCCAGGGGAGACCCAGTACTTC.

This clonotype appeared many times. J is TRBJ2-7 and V is TRBV7-2; perhaps TRBD2 as D (6 bases). The germline gives CDR1 SGHTA, CDR2 FQGNSA. The CDR3 consists of 14 residues. V was shortened by 1 base and J by 2 bases, with 9 bases between the two germline ends. CDR3 in amino acids: CASSLGGRPYEQYF. The CDR3 DNA follows: TGTGCCAGCAGCTTAGGGGGGAGGCCCTACGAGCAGTACTTC. The whole variable domain, remainder taken from reference TRBV7-2 and TRBJ2-7, is GAGVSQSPSNKVTEKGKDVELRCDPISGHTALYWYRQSLGQGLEFLIYFQGNSAPDKSGLPSDRFSAERTGGSVSTLTIQRTQQEDSAVYLCASSLGGRPYEQYFGPGTRLTVT.

The rearrangement links TRBV5-1 to TRBJ2-1; 10 bases fit TRBD2. CDR1 SGHRS and CDR2 YFSETQ come from the germline V gene. V was clipped by 6 bases and J by 5 bases; unmatched bases: 8. The CDR3 has 15 residues. CDR3 region: CASILGLAGDNEQFF. Here the CDR3 DNA reads TGCGCCAGCATCCTCGGGCTAGCGGGGGACAATGAGCAGTTCTTC. Based on the CDR3 plus reference TRBV5-1 and TRBJ2-1, the full variable domain is KAGVTQTPRYLIKTRGQQVTLSCSPISGHRSVSWYQQTPGQGLQFLFEYFSETQRNKGNFPGRFSGRQFSNSRSEMNVSTLELGDSALYLCASILGLAGDNEQFFGPGTRLTVL.

This clonotype showed up just a few times. The chain has TRBV20-1 and TRBJ2-1; a weak D match, TRBD2 (5 bases). V lost 2 bases to trimming and J lost 12 bases, with 14 bases between them. This CDR3 is 12 amino acids long. The germline gives CDR1 DFQATT, CDR2 SNEGSKA (reference sequence). CDR3 coding DNA: TGCAGTGCTAGACGTACTAGAGGGCGGCAGTTCTTC. Translating gives CSARRTRGRQFF.

This clonotype has a handful of counts. The V call is TRBV4-1, the J call TRBJ2-3, with TRBD1 as a possible D gene (5 bases). Germline V CDR1 and CDR2: MGHRA, YSYEKL. Trimming took 1 base from V and 3 from J, leaving 8 bases between them. The CDR3 length is 14 residues. CDR3 in amino acids: CASSQVGRTDTQYF. CDR3 nucleotide sequence: TGCGCCAGCAGCCAAGTGGGGCGTACAGATACGCAGTATTTT.

The sample holds a few counts of this clonotype. The rearrangement joins TRBV25-1 to TRBJ2-5; perhaps TRBD2 as D (5 bases). This CDR3 contains 12 residues. V lost 6 bases and J lost 6, with 11 bases in between. Germline CDR1 is MGHDK and CDR2 is SYGVNS. CDR3 amino acids: CASRWGDKTQYF. The CDR3 region has the DNA TGTGCCAGCAGATGGGGAGACAAGACCCAGTACTTC.

The table lists this clonotype with a few counts. This chain uses TRBV4-2 with TRBJ1-4, with D maybe TRBD1 (5 bases). CDR3 length: 15 amino acids. Per the germline V gene, CDR1 is LGHNA and CDR2 is YNFKEQ. V was pared by 0 bases and J by 0 bases, with 5 bases between. CDR3 nucleotides: TGTGCCAGCAGCCAAGACAGGGCAACTAATGAAAAACTGTTTTTT. It encodes CASSQDRATNEKLFF.

The chain links TRBV20-1 to TRBJ2-4; TRBD2 might be the D (5 bases). V was shortened by 6 bases and J by 1 base, with 13 bases between the two germline ends. The germline CDR1 and CDR2 sequences are DFQATT and SNEGSKA (reference sequence). The CDR3 covers 14 residues. In nucleotides, the CDR3 is TGCAGTGCCATAGGGTGGGAGGCCAAAAACATTCAGTACTTC. Its translation: CSAIGWEAKNIQYF.

This sequence joins TRBV19 and TRBJ2-7; TRBD1 agrees at 9 bases. CDR1 and CDR2 (germline): LNHDA, SQIVND (reference sequence). The ends lost 3 bases at V and 3 bases at J; junction bases unmatched: 3. The CDR3 extends over 14 amino acids. This chain's CDR3 is CASSIGQGFYEQYF. CDR3 DNA sequence: TGTGCCAGTAGTATCGGACAGGGGTTCTACGAGCAGTACTTC.